A selection of T cell receptor beta chains follows, all from one sample in a study of response to subunit inactivated influenza vaccine. TCRdb analysed the RT-PCR reads with MiXCR anew, one entry per CDR3 protein. The top ten hold 10% to 15% of the sample, which has about 520,000 distinct CDR3 sequences, approximately 7.3% seen once. Sequencing was performed on PBMCs from blood, taken less than 30 months after vaccination. The receptors here all came from a man aged 50-75 years who received an inactivated influenza vaccine. CDR3s include the opening cysteine and the closing phenylalanine or tryptophan. A D gene is named only where the DNA matches it firmly. Some rows mark clone size as missing; the rest say once, few, many or name a class of expanded clone.

>few|TRBV6-5|TRBD2|TRBJ2-1
CASSYSRLTSGTYNEQFF
TGTGCCAGCAGTTACTCGAGATTGACTAGCGGGACCTACAATGAGCAGTTCTTC
>few|TRBV7-9|NA|TRBJ1-5
CASSLEDQQPQHF
TGTGCCAGCAGCTTAGAAGATCAGCAGCCCCAGCATTTT
>NA|TRBV5-1|NA|TRBJ1-1
CASSLMGVRDTEAFF
TGCGCCAGCAGCTTGATGGGGGTAAGAGACACTGAAGCTTTCTTT
>NA|TRBV28|NA|TRBJ2-2
CASTHWPTNTGELFF
TGTGCCAGCACCCACTGGCCTACGAACACCGGGGAGCTGTTTTTT
>NA|TRBV4-3|NA|TRBJ2-7
CASSQDLRYEQYF
TGCGCCAGCAGCCAAGATCTCAGGTACGAGCAGTACTTC
>NA|TRBV29-1|TRBD1|TRBJ2-2
CSVTTGTGNTGELFF
TGCAGCGTTACAACCGGGACAGGGAACACCGGGGAGCTGTTTTTT
>many|TRBV6-2/TRBV6-3|NA|TRBJ1-2
CASGQSNYGYTF
TGTGCCAGCGGGCAGTCCAACTATGGCTACACCTTC
>NA|TRBV20-1|NA|TRBJ1-3
CSARSGSSGNTIYF
TGCAGTGCTAGAAGCGGCAGCTCTGGAAACACCATATATTTT
>few|TRBV11-1|TRBD1|TRBJ2-2
CASNYRGLGDTGELFF
TGTGCCAGCAACTACAGGGGTTTGGGGGACACCGGGGAGCTGTTTTTT
>few|TRBV7-8|TRBD1|TRBJ2-1
CASSLRTGNEQFF
TGTGCCAGCAGCTTAAGGACAGGCAATGAGCAGTTCTTC
>many|TRBV7-2|TRBD1|TRBJ2-7
CASSLLRTGAYEQYF
TGTGCCAGCAGCTTACTAAGGACAGGGGCTTACGAGCAGTACTTC
>few|TRBV9|NA|TRBJ2-7
CASSRDARRDEQYF
TGTGCCAGCAGCAGGGACGCCCGGCGTGACGAGCAGTACTTC
>NA|TRBV18|TRBD2|TRBJ2-7
CASSIGLAKTYEQYF
TGTGCCAGCTCCATCGGACTAGCGAAAACCTACGAGCAGTACTTC
>few|TRBV27|NA|TRBJ1-2
CASSLGTGPFYGYTF
TGTGCCAGCAGTTTAGGTACAGGGCCCTTCTATGGCTACACCTTC
>few|TRBV6-2/TRBV6-3|TRBD2|TRBJ2-5
CASSYRPVLSGRTPQETQYF
TGTGCCAGCAGTTACCGCCCGGTTCTTAGCGGGAGGACGCCCCAAGAGACCCAGTACTTC
>few|TRBV20-1|NA|TRBJ1-1
CSASMGPRKAFF
TGCAGTGCTAGTATGGGGCCTCGTAAAGCTTTCTTT
>many|TRBV10-3|TRBD2|TRBJ2-2
CAISGPAGDTGELFF
TGTGCCATCAGTGGACCAGCGGGAGACACCGGGGAGCTGTTTTTT
>many|TRBV7-2|TRBD1|TRBJ2-2
CASSLNGQGVTGELFF
TGTGCCAGCAGCTTAAACGGGCAGGGGGTTACCGGGGAGCTGTTTTTT
>NA|TRBV5-1|NA|TRBJ2-3
CASSASGTDTQYF
TGCGCCAGCAGCGCCTCCGGCACAGATACGCAGTATTTT
>few|TRBV28|TRBD1|TRBJ2-7
CASSSSGTGLSYEQYF
TGTGCCAGCAGTTCGTCCGGGACAGGGCTTTCCTACGAGCAGTACTTC
>NA|TRBV5-1|NA|TRBJ2-7
CASSLTGTEIREQYF
TGCGCCAGCAGCTTGACCGGGACGGAGATACGAGAGCAGTACTTC
>NA|TRBV6-5|TRBD1|TRBJ2-3
CASSLQRVGTGGIDTQYF
TGTGCCAGCAGTCTACAGCGGGTGGGGACAGGGGGCATAGATACGCAGTATTTT
>NA|TRBV21-1|NA|TRBJ2-1
CASSKRNNEQFF
TGTGCCAGCAGCAAAAGAAACAATGAGCAGTTCTTC
>many|TRBV20-1|NA|TRBJ2-1
CSASAASGIDEQFF
TGCAGTGCTTCCGCAGCCTCAGGTATCGATGAGCAGTTCTTC
>NA|TRBV19|NA|TRBJ2-1
CASSIRLAVYNEQFF
TGTGCCAGTAGTATTAGGTTAGCGGTCTACAATGAGCAGTTCTTC
>many|TRBV20-1|TRBD1|TRBJ2-7
CSARRDSYEQYF
TGCAGTGCTAGACGGGACAGCTACGAGCAGTACTTC
>few|TRBV15|NA|TRBJ2-7
CATSRDLKAYEQYF
TGTGCCACCAGCAGAGATTTGAAAGCCTACGAGCAGTACTTC
>NA|TRBV4-3|TRBD2|TRBJ2-1
CASSQELAGVGEQFF
TGCGCCAGCAGCCAAGAACTAGCGGGAGTAGGTGAGCAGTTCTTC
>many|TRBV4-3|NA|TRBJ2-7
CASSQDHRSTYEQYF
TGCGCCAGCAGCCAAGACCACAGGTCTACCTACGAGCAGTACTTC
>many|TRBV12-3/TRBV12-4|NA|TRBJ2-7
CASSALSPRQLSSYEQYF
TGTGCCAGCAGTGCCTTATCCCCCAGACAGCTGAGCTCCTACGAGCAGTACTTC
>NA|TRBV4-3|NA|TRBJ2-2
CASSRSGDFRLANTGELFF
TGCGCCAGCAGCCGGTCGGGAGACTTTAGGCTAGCGAACACCGGGGAGCTGTTTTTT
>many|TRBV12-3/TRBV12-4|NA|TRBJ2-3
CASSVGQTDTQYF
TGTGCCAGCAGCGTAGGACAAACCGATACGCAGTATTTT
>NA|TRBV6-6|NA|TRBJ1-6
CASKQWQGNSPLHF
TGTGCCAGCAAACAGTGGCAGGGGAATTCACCCCTCCACTTT
>many|TRBV7-9|NA|TRBJ2-1
CASSLALTSSYNEQFF
TGTGCCAGCAGCTTAGCTTTAACTAGCAGCTACAATGAGCAGTTCTTC
>few|TRBV7-9|NA|TRBJ2-7
CASSLETEQYF
TGTGCCAGCAGCTTAGAGACCGAGCAGTACTTC
>many|TRBV5-1|TRBD2|TRBJ2-1
CASSFGTSGPYNEQFF
TGCGCCAGCAGCTTTGGGACTAGCGGCCCCTACAATGAGCAGTTCTTC
>NA|TRBV27|TRBD1|TRBJ1-3
CASTAGQGNTIYF
TGTGCCAGCACCGCGGGACAGGGGAACACCATATATTTT
>many|TRBV11-2|NA|TRBJ1-2
CASSLSDIMAGGYTF
TGTGCCAGCAGCTTATCCGACATTATGGCAGGTGGCTACACCTTC
>many|TRBV20-1|TRBD1|TRBJ2-3
CSAGTANTDTQYF
TGCAGTGCCGGGACAGCCAACACAGATACGCAGTATTTT
>NA|TRBV27|TRBD2|TRBJ2-7
CASRGTSGTTSYEQYF
TGTGCCAGCAGAGGGACTAGCGGGACTACCTCCTACGAGCAGTACTTC
>few|TRBV5-1|NA|TRBJ2-3
CASRHELVGTDTQYF
TGCGCCAGCAGACACGAGCTAGTAGGCACAGATACGCAGTATTTT
>NA|TRBV27|TRBD1|TRBJ2-3
CASSLISGTGELGTQYF
TGTGCCAGCAGTTTAATCTCCGGGACAGGGGAATTGGGTACGCAGTATTTT
>NA|TRBV4-2|NA|TRBJ1-5
CASSQDRVNQPQHF
TGTGCCAGCAGCCAAGATAGAGTCAATCAGCCCCAGCATTTT
>NA|TRBV20-1|NA|TRBJ2-5
CSAKFREGSTEYQETQYF
TGCAGTGCTAAGTTCAGGGAAGGTTCGACAGAGTACCAAGAGACCCAGTACTTC
>many|TRBV7-9|NA|TRBJ2-1
CASSFLDTSSYNEQFF
TGTGCCAGCAGCTTTTTGGACACGAGCTCCTACAATGAGCAGTTCTTC
>many|TRBV15|NA|TRBJ2-1
CATSRDLRASGRAGRNEQFF
TGTGCCACCAGCAGAGATCTACGTGCCTCTGGGCGCGCGGGGAGGAATGAGCAGTTCTTC
>few|TRBV20-1|NA|TRBJ1-6
CSAIVGGARVGEMPLHF
TGCAGTGCCATCGTTGGGGGGGCTCGCGTCGGTGAAATGCCCCTCCACTTT
>NA|TRBV7-9|TRBD1|TRBJ2-7
CASTSLSGQGSYEQYF
TGTGCCAGCACCTCTCTGAGCGGACAGGGATCCTACGAGCAGTACTTC
>many|TRBV29-1|NA|TRBJ2-3
CSVCVGNCGDTQYF
TGCAGCGTTTGTGTCGGCAATTGCGGAGATACGCAGTATTTT
>many|TRBV12-3/TRBV12-4|NA|TRBJ2-3
CAIEGGGRDTQYF
TGTGCCATTGAGGGGGGGGGCAGGGATACGCAGTATTTT
>many|TRBV7-2|TRBD2|TRBJ2-3
CASSVAPGLAGGLPYF
TGTGCCAGCAGCGTAGCACCGGGACTAGCGGGAGGTCTCCCGTATTTT
>few|TRBV12-3/TRBV12-4|NA|TRBJ2-3
CASSSFRGTDTQYF
TGTGCCAGCAGTTCTTTTAGGGGTACAGATACGCAGTATTTT
>few|TRBV12-3/TRBV12-4|TRBD2|TRBJ2-3
CASSLTASGVSTDTQYF
TGTGCCAGCAGTTTAACGGCTAGCGGGGTGAGCACAGATACGCAGTATTTT
>few|TRBV20-1|NA|TRBJ1-6
CSARKERNNSPLHF
TGCAGTGCTAGGAAGGAACGGAATAATTCACCCCTCCACTTT
>NA|TRBV4-2|TRBD2|TRBJ2-5
CASSQDGGSGDPGAQYF
TGTGCCAGCAGCCAAGATGGAGGTAGCGGGGACCCGGGGGCCCAGTACTTC